This TCR beta chain came from a study of T-cell memory formation after mild COVID-19. Study context: Largely donor-specific sequence clusters came from a couple of donors. General study points: Second-wave clones with a day 37 peak had unconfirmed SARS-CoV-2 specificity. Mainly in CM and EM were contracting CD4+ clones; CD8+ were in EMRA.

This clonotype occurred a few times. What it binds is unknown. Sample barcodes and UMIs were carried by the TCR alpha and TCR beta cDNA libraries that 5'RACE generated with constant-segment primers. Using its own MiXCR run on the 5' RACE reads, TCRdb lists one record per CDR3 protein. Of approximately 44,000 distinct CDR3 sequences listed, roughly 7.2% are singletons. Trimming took 4 bases from V and 8 from J; bases not matched to a gene: 10. This CDR3 is built from 15 residues. Germline V gene lookup returns CDR1 MNHEY and CDR2 SVGEGT. The sequence derives from a man aged 18 to 30 who had mild COVID-19 (a few samples of this study predate the infection). Cell type and time point are not known. Sequenced sample: PBMCs or a T cell subset sorted from them (not recorded which). This chain joins TRBV6-2 or TRBV6-3 and TRBJ2-1; 8 nucleotides match TRBD2. The CDR3 protein is CASSSGGAGVHEQFF. Written as DNA, the CDR3 is TGTGCCAGCAGTTCCGGGGGGGCCGGCGTGCATGAGCAGTTCTTC.